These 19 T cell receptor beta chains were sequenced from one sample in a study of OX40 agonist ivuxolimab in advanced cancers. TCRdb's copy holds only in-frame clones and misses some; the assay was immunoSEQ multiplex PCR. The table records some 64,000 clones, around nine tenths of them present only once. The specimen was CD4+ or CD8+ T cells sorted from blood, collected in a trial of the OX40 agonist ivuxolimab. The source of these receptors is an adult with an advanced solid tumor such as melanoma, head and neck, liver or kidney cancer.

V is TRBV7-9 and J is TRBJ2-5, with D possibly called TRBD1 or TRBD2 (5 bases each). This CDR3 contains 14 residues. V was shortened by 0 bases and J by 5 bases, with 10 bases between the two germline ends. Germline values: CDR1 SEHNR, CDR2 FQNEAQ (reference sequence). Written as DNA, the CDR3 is TGTGCCAGCAGCTTAGCGGGGGTCTGGGAGACCCAGTACTTC. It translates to CASSLAGVWETQYF.

The CDR3 DNA reads as TGCGCCAGCACCGGGACTAGCGGGACCAATGAGCAGTTCTTC. Residues: CASTGTSGTNEQFF. This rearrangement joins TRBV4-1 to TRBJ2-1, with 13 positions matching TRBD2. Germline lookup yields CDR1 MGHRA and CDR2 YSYEKL. Unmatched junction bases numbered 3, after V lost 7 bases and J lost 6 bases. CDR3 length: 14 amino acids.

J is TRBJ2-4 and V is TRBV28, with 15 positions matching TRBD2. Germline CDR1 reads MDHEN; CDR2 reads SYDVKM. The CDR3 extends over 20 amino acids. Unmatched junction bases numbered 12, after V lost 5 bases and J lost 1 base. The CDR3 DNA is TGTGCCAGCAGTCTATACCAGGGACTAGCGGGAGGAAATGCCAAAAACATTCAGTACTTC. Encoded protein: CASSLYQGLAGGNAKNIQYF.

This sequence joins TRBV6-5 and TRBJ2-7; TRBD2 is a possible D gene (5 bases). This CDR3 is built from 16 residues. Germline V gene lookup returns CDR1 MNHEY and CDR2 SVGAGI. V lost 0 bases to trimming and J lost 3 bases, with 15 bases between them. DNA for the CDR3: TGTGCCAGCAGTTACTCGAGCGGAACTATAATCTACGAGCAGTACTTC. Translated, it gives CASSYSSGTIIYEQYF.

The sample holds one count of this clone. In DNA form, the CDR3 reads TGTGCCTGGAGTGAACCGGGACAGTCCTACTATGAAGCTTTCTTT. Encoded protein: CAWSEPGQSYYEAFF. The V and J genes are TRBV30 and TRBJ1-1, with TRBD1 identical over 7 bases. V shed 1 base, J shed 7 bases, and the junction held 12 bases outside the gene matches. This CDR3 is built from 15 residues. The V gene's germline CDR1 is GTSNPN and CDR2 SVGIG (reference sequence).

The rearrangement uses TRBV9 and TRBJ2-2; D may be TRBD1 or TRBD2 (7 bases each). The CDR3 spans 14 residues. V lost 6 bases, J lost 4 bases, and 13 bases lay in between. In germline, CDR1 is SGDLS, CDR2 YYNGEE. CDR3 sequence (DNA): TGTGCCAGCACAGGGGGGGCGGGCACCGGGGAGCTGTTTTTT. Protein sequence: CASTGGAGTGELFF. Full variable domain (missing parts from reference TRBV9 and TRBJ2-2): DSGVTQTPKHLITATGQRVTLRCSPRSGDLSVYWYQQSLDQGLQFLIQYYNGEERAKGNILERFSAQQFPDLHSELNLSSLELGDSALYFCASTGGAGTGELFFGEGSRLTVL.

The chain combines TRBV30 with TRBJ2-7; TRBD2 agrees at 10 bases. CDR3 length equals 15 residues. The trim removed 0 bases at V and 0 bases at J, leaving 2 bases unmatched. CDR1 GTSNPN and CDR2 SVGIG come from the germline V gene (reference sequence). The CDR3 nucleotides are TGTGCCTGGAGTGTCCTAGCGGGAGACTCCTACGAGCAGTACTTC. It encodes CAWSVLAGDSYEQYF.

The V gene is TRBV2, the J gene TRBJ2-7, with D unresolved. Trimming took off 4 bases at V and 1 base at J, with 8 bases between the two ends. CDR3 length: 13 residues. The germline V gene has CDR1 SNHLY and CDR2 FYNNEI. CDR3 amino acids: CASSGGASYEQYF. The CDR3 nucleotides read TGTGCCAGCAGTGGCGGAGCATCCTACGAGCAGTACTTC.

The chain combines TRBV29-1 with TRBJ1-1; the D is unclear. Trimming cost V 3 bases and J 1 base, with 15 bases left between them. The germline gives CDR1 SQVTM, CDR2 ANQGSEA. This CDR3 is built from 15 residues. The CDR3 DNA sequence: TGCAGCGTTGATGGACCGTCGGAAGGGAACACTGAAGCTTTCTTT. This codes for CSVDGPSEGNTEAFF.

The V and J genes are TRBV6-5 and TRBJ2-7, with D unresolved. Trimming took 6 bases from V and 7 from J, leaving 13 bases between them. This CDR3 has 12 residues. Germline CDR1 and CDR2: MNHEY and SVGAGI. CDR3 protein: CASSPVVLEQYF. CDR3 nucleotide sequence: TGTGCCAGCAGCCCCGTCGTTTTGGAGCAGTACTTC.

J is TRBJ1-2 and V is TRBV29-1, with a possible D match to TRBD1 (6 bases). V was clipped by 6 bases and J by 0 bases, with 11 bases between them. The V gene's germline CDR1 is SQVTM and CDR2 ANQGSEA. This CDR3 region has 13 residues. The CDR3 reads CSVMTGANYGYTF. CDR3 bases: TGCAGCGTAATGACAGGAGCTAACTATGGCTACACCTTC.

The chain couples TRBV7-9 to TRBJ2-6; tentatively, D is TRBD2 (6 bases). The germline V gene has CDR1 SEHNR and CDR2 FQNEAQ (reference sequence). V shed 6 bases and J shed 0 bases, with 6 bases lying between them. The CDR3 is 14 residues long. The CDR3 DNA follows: TGTGCCAGCAGGGACTACTCTGGGGCCAACGTCCTGACTTTC. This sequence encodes CASRDYSGANVLTF.

The CDR3 DNA sequence: TGTGCCAGCAGTGATCTTCTAAGGGGAGCTGAAGCTTTCTTT. Protein: CASSDLLRGAEAFF. The chain combines TRBV2 with TRBJ1-1, with a tentative D call TRBD1 (5 bases). Germline loops: CDR1 SNHLY, CDR2 FYNNEI. The ends were cut back, 3 bases at V and 6 bases at J, with 14 bases in the middle. The CDR3 is 14 residues long.

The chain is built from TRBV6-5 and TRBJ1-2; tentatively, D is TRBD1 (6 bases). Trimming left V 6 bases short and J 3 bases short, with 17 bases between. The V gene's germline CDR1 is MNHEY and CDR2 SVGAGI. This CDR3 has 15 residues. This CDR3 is CASSYKQQGYYGYTF. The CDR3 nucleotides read TGTGCCAGCAGCTACAAACAACAGGGCTACTATGGCTACACCTTC.

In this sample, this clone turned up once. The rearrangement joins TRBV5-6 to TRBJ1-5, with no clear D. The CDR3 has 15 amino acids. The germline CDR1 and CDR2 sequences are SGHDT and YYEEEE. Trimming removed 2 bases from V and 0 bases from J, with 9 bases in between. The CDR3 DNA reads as TGTGCCAGCAGCTTCGGACGTTATAGCAATCAGCCCCAGCATTTT. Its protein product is CASSFGRYSNQPQHF.

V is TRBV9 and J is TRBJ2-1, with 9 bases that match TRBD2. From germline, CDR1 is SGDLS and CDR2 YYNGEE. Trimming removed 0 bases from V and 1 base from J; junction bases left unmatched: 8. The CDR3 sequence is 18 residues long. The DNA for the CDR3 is TGTGCCAGCAGCGTAGGGGTTAGCGGGAGTATATCCTACAATGAGCAGTTCTTC. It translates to CASSVGVSGSISYNEQFF. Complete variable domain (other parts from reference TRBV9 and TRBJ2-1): DSGVTQTPKHLITATGQRVTLRCSPRSGDLSVYWYQQSLDQGLQFLIQYYNGEERAKGNILERFSAQQFPDLHSELNLSSLELGDSALYFCASSVGVSGSISYNEQFFGPGTRLTVL.

The CDR3 region is CASSVLAGAYNEQFF. CDR3 sequence (DNA): TGTGCCAGCAGCGTACTAGCGGGGGCCTACAATGAGCAGTTCTTC. This chain joins TRBV7-8 and TRBJ2-1, with 11 bases fitting TRBD2. This CDR3 region has 15 residues. V shed 5 bases and J 2 bases; nucleotides not matched to a gene: 2. Germline V gene lookup returns CDR1 SGHVS and CDR2 FQNEAQ.

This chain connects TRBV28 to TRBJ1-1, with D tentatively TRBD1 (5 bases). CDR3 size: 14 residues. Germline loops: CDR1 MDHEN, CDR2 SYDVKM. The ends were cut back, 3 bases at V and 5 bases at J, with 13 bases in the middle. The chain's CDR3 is CASSFRGERTEAFF. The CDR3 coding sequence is TGTGCCAGCAGTTTTAGGGGCGAAAGAACTGAAGCTTTCTTT.

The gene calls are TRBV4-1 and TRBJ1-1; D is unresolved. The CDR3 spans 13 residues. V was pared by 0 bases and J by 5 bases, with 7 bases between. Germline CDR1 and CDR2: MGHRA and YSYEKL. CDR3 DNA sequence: TGCGCCAGCAGCCAAGATCCGGGGACTGAAGCTTTCTTT. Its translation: CASSQDPGTEAFF.